Presented here are 14 T cell receptor beta chains from one specimen sequenced in a study of T cell changes during pregnancy in multiple sclerosis. Profiling relied on immunoSEQ multiplex PCR, and the TCRdb table lists in-frame clones only, not all of them. The table lists roughly 49,000 clones, approximately 87% of them singletons, with about 1.5% in the top ten. The specimen comprised peripheral blood, sampled in the first trimester of pregnancy. Source of these receptors: a female donor in good health, enrolled as a control in a pregnancy study.

CDR3: CASSTTLNTEAFF. The CDR3 nucleotides are TGTGCCAGTAGCACGACATTGAACACTGAAGCTTTCTTT. The genes are TRBV19 and TRBJ1-1, with D unclear. The CDR3 is made up of 13 amino acids. Germline V gene data show CDR1 as LNHDA and CDR2 as SQIVND (reference sequence). V shed 6 bases and J shed 0 bases, with 8 bases lying between them.

V gene TRBV6-6 combines with J gene TRBJ2-2; perhaps TRBD2 as D (6 bases). This CDR3 comprises 14 residues. Germline-derived CDR1 and CDR2 are MNHNY and SVGAGI (reference sequence). The germline V and J ends were trimmed by 2 bases and 8 bases, with 12 bases remaining between them. The CDR3 DNA reads TGTGCCAGCAGTTACCTACTAGCACGAGGGGAGCTGTTTTTT. It codes for CASSYLLARGELFF.

The genes are TRBV5-8 and TRBJ2-3, with a weak D call TRBD2 (7 bases). Looked up from germline, CDR1 is SGHTS and CDR2 is YDEGEE. V was pared by 2 bases and J by 4 bases, with 11 bases between. The CDR3 spans 14 residues. CDR3 residues: CASSLGGGADTQYF. The CDR3 DNA sequence: TGTGCCAGCAGCTTAGGGGGGGGCGCAGATACGCAGTATTTT. The variable domain in full, completed from reference TRBV5-8 and TRBJ2-3, reads EAGVTQSPTHLIKTRGQQATLRCSPISGHTSVYWYQQALGLGLQFLLWYDEGEERNRGNFPPRFSGRQFPNYSSELNVNALELEDSALYLCASSLGGGADTQYFGPGTRLTVL.

The CDR3 DNA follows: TGTGCCAGCAGCATGTCCGGGACTCTCAGCTCCTACAATGAGCAGTTCTTC. Protein sequence: CASSMSGTLSSYNEQFF. The genes are TRBV4-2 and TRBJ2-1; maybe TRBD2 (6 bases). There are 17 residues in the CDR3. Germline V gene sequence: CDR1 LGHNA, CDR2 YNFKEQ. The V and J ends lost 5 bases and 0 bases respectively, with 17 bases between them.

This chain uses TRBV2 with TRBJ2-1; the match to TRBD2 covers 11 bases. The CDR3 contains 15 residues. Germline CDR1 reads SNHLY; CDR2 reads FYNNEI. The V and J ends lost 3 bases and 6 bases, in that order; junction bases with no gene match: 4. The CDR3 region is CASSDSGRGINEQFF. The CDR3 DNA reads as TGTGCCAGCAGTGATAGCGGGAGGGGAATCAATGAGCAGTTCTTC. The complete variable domain, with remaining parts taken from reference TRBV2 and TRBJ2-1, reads EPEVTQTPSHQVTQMGQEVILRCVPISNHLYFYWYRQILGQKVEFLVSFYNNEISEKSEIFDDQFSVERPDGSNFTLKIRSTKLEDSAMYFCASSDSGRGINEQFFGPGTRLTVL.

The genes are TRBV10-3 and TRBJ2-7; perhaps TRBD1 as D (6 bases). Germline CDR1 reads ENHRY; CDR2 reads SYGVKD. This CDR3 comprises 15 residues. Trimming took 0 bases from V and 5 from J, leaving 14 bases between them. The CDR3 DNA follows: TGTGCCATCAGTGAGTCGATCAGGGGTACCGACGAGCAGTACTTC. It yields the protein CAISESIRGTDEQYF.

The rearrangement links TRBV28 to TRBJ1-5; the match to TRBD1 covers 8 bases. J gave up 9 bases and V 2 bases, and 9 bases lay outside the gene matches. Per germline, CDR1 MDHEN and CDR2 SYDVKM. This CDR3 region has 15 residues. This CDR3 is CASSLNPGGRRPQHF. CDR3 coding DNA: TGTGCCAGCAGTTTAAATCCAGGGGGCCGCCGGCCCCAGCATTTT.

The rearrangement links TRBV27 to TRBJ2-1; TRBD1 matches at 7 bases. The CDR3 spans 14 residues. V was clipped by 4 bases and J by 0 bases; unmatched bases: 0. Germline V CDR1 and CDR2: MNHEY, SMNVEV (reference sequence). CDR3 nucleotides: TGTGCCAGCAGTTCAGGGGGCTCCTACAATGAGCAGTTCTTC. Its translation is CASSSGGSYNEQFF.

The CDR3 protein is CASTVNRAPSSGNTIYF. The CDR3 coding sequence is TGTGCCAGCACCGTGAACAGGGCGCCGAGCTCTGGAAACACCATATATTTT. The J gene is TRBJ1-3, the V gene TRBV7-8; D might be TRBD1 (6 bases). V shed 7 bases and J shed 0 bases, with 19 bases lying between them. Germline lookup yields CDR1 SGHVS and CDR2 FQNEAQ. The CDR3 runs 17 residues. The entire variable domain, with the rest obtained from reference TRBV7-8 and TRBJ1-3, is as follows: GAGVSQSPRYKVAKRGQDVALRCDPISGHVSLFWYQQALGQGPEFLTYFQNEAQLDKSGLPSDRFFAERPEGSVSTLKIQRTQQEDSAVYLCASTVNRAPSSGNTIYFGEGSWLTVV.

This rearrangement joins TRBV18 to TRBJ2-3; TRBD2 might be the D (6 bases). CDR1 and CDR2 (germline): KGHSH, LQKENI. The CDR3 is 14 amino acids. V was cut by 6 bases and J by 2 bases, with 12 bases left in between. CDR3 loop: CASSRRTNTDTQYF. In DNA form, the CDR3 reads TGTGCCAGCTCCCGACGGACTAACACAGATACGCAGTATTTT. Looking up the rest from reference TRBV18 and TRBJ2-3 gives the full variable domain: NAGVMQNPRHLVRRRGQEARLRCSPMKGHSHVYWYRQLPEEGLKFMVYLQKENIIDESGMPKERFSAEFPKEGPSILRIQQVVRGDSAAYFCASSRRTNTDTQYFGPGTRLTVL.

CDR3 sequence reads: CASWPLGQENTEAFF. CDR3 DNA: TGTGCCAGCTGGCCCTTGGGGCAGGAGAACACTGAAGCTTTCTTT. The V and J genes are TRBV7-9 and TRBJ1-1; tentative D call: TRBD1 (5 bases). V dropped 8 bases and J dropped 1 base, with 17 bases sitting between them. The CDR3 runs to 15 residues. Per germline, CDR1 SEHNR and CDR2 FQNEAQ (reference sequence).

The V and J genes are TRBV18 and TRBJ1-4; TRBD1 agrees at 7 bases. CDR3 length: 14 residues. Germline V gene data show CDR1 as KGHSH and CDR2 as LQKENI. J gave up 8 bases and V 6 bases, and 9 bases lay outside the gene matches. Here the CDR3 reads CASSDRQGEEKLFF. The CDR3 DNA reads as TGTGCCAGCTCCGACCGACAGGGAGAGGAAAAACTGTTTTTT.

The chain joins TRBV9 to TRBJ2-3; 7 nucleotides align to TRBD2. The CDR3 has 15 amino acids. Germline V gene data show CDR1 as SGDLS and CDR2 as YYNGEE. With V trimmed by 1 base and J by 4 bases, 6 bases remained unmatched. The CDR3 sequence is CASSVRAGASDTQYF. DNA of the CDR3: TGTGCCAGCAGCGTAAGGGCGGGAGCCTCAGATACGCAGTATTTT.

This chain uses TRBV7-2 with TRBJ2-7; D is undetermined. This CDR3 is built from 13 residues. The V end lost 0 bases, the J end lost 3 bases, and 6 bases lay between the germline ends. The germline gives CDR1 SGHTA, CDR2 FQGNSA. In DNA form, the CDR3 reads TGTGCCAGCAGCTTAGCGCGAGACTACGAGCAGTACTTC. Translation: CASSLARDYEQYF.